These T cell receptor beta chains were read from a single sample in a study of patients and donors after allogeneic stem cell transplantation. TCRdb passed the RT-PCR reads through MiXCR, listing each CDR3 protein once. The sample records roughly 940,000 distinct CDR3 sequences, over 15% being singletons. The sequenced sample consisted of blood, either unsorted or a sorted T cell fraction (not recorded which). These receptor sequences come from a human donor who was either an allogeneic HSCT recipient or a stem cell or donor lymphocyte infusion donor (not recorded which). It is not recorded whose cells these are; they may come from a transplant donor. CDR3s leave out the opening cysteine and the closing phenylalanine or tryptophan. Where a row states a size, it is once, few, many or the class of an expanded clone; other rows omit it.

j_gene | abundance | v_gene | CDR3aa
TRBJ2-7 | NA | TRBV7-2 | ASSRNSGTRAYEQY
TRBJ2-2 | few | TRBV3-1 | ASSHGGSDTGELF
TRBJ1-4 | NA | TRBV20-1 | SARGGGGEKLF
TRBJ1-2 | NA | TRBV24-1 | ATSDWRRNYGYT
TRBJ1-4 | NA | TRBV7-9 | ASSSQGPEGLF
TRBJ2-5 | NA | TRBV6-2/TRBV6-3 | ASSAGTVQETQY
TRBJ1-3 | few | TRBV7-2 | ASRDRVNSGNTIY
TRBJ2-7 | few | TRBV24-1 | ATSDRDRGNEQY
TRBJ1-6 | few | TRBV7-2 | ASSPRTGDSPLH
TRBJ2-1 | NA | TRBV12-3/TRBV12-4 | ASSLRDRLYNEQF